Sequencing of this T cell receptor (beta chain) was carried out in a study of Tregs in tolerant kidney transplant recipients. Study outcomes and limitations: Nucleotide sequences could not be compared across some patients' samples due to primer changes.

This clone has a handful of counts. Antigen specificity is unknown. Mixed chimerism was transient after nonmyeloablative marrow transplants from related graft donors. TCRdb's copy holds only in-frame clones and misses some; the assay was immunoSEQ multiplex PCR. The repertoire holds 45,000 to 55,000 clones, with around 90% as singletons. This CDR3 comprises 13 residues. Trimming took off 8 bases at V and 2 bases at J, with 10 bases between the two ends. CDR1 SNHLY and CDR2 FYNNEI come from the germline V gene. Sequenced here: CD8+ T cells from blood (PBMCs), sampled 24 months after the transplant. The TCR was taken from a human patient who received a combined kidney and bone marrow transplant. Some T cells may originate from the graft donor. The chain carries TRBV2 and TRBJ1-5; possibly TRBD1 for D (5 bases). The CDR3 loop reads CASLPRGNQPQHF. The CDR3 DNA reads as TGTGCCAGCTTACCCAGGGGCAATCAGCCCCAGCATTTT.